This T cell receptor (beta chain) was captured in a study of tumor T cells in aggressive B-cell lymphoma (dated by TCRdb to the late 2010s). The receptor library was made with the immunoSEQ multiplex PCR assay. The source is immuneACCESS, and TCRdb retained only in-frame sequences with V and J called. Part of the clones is not carried over; for the studies checked, unresolved V genes explain less than half of this, and the remainder is unexplained. For this sample the table gives 10,000 or so clones, of which 75% to 85% were detected only once. Around 4% of the sample is in the top ten clones. Regarding this clone: It has no known antigen specificity. No base qualities exist here, and no much larger clone lies one base off it.

This clonotype was sampled from an adult with diffuse large B cell lymphoma. Sequencing was performed on tumor tissue.

DNA sequence: TGTGCCAGCTCACCGCTAACGAACACCGGGGAGCTGTTTTTT. This translates into CASSPLTNTGELFF. Recombination connected TRBV18 to TRBJ2-2; the D gene assignment is ambiguous. Deletion took 3 bases off V and 0 bases off J, with a span of 5 bases between the germline ends. The germline V gene supplies CDR1 KGHSH and CDR2 LQKENI. From the cysteine through the phenylalanine, the CDR3 covers 14 amino acids. The read is trimmed to its CDR3 DNA, 42 bases read in frame from base 1.